This T cell receptor (beta chain) was documented in a study of monozygotic twins with inflammatory bowel disease. Overall study results and limits: On the inverse Simpson index, IBD patients scored lower for TCRbeta diversity than healthy co-twins. There was no way to distinguish the different T cell subtypes.

Isolation of total RNA was performed on whole blood, with no prior T cell sorting. With about 17 and 10 cycles respectively, two nested PCRs were carried out on TCRalpha and TCRbeta cDNA. No DNA is given; TCRdb re-called the 5' RACE reads and lists each CDR3 protein once. Its listing shows some 200,000 distinct CDR3 sequences. CDR1 is SGHTA and CDR2 is FQGNSA in the germline V gene. The CDR3 spans 15 residues. Notes on this clonotype: Its specificity is unknown.

Sequenced input: blood. The sequence was collected from a human donor with ulcerative colitis or Crohn's disease, or a healthy co-twin of an affected twin (not recorded which). This rearrangement joins TRBV7-2 to TRBJ1-4; TCRdb proposes TRBD1, but this gene call is untestable without DNA. CDR3 in amino acids: CASSLGGQRDEKLFF.